A single sample gave rise to the 16 T cell receptor beta chains below, sequenced in a study of human T cells and chemical hapten exposure. Via MiXCR, TCRdb re-called the RACE reads, giving one row per CDR3 protein. The sample lists 95,000 to 150,000 distinct CDR3 sequences; over 9% were seen once. The time point denotes: patch test 3, about 24 weeks after DPC sensitization. Treatment given: therapeutic diphenylcyclopropenone sensitization with weekly scalp DPC. The sequencing used whole blood, collected in connection with sensitization to the hapten diphenylcyclopropenone (DPC). These receptors were taken from a woman between 50 and 59 years old with alopecia areata. Some clones in this sample may be carry-over from other donors' samples.

This clonotype was detected only a few times. This chain uses TRBV27 with TRBJ1-2; TRBD1 matches 8 bases. Germline CDR1 MNHEY, CDR2 SMNVEV (reference sequence). V lost 9 bases to trimming and J lost 5 bases; unmatched junction nucleotides: 11. The CDR3 consists of 14 residues. CDR3 sequence (DNA): TGTGCCAGTGCTGGTCAGGGGGCTCTGTATGGCTACACCTTC. The encoded protein is CASAGQGALYGYTF.

This clonotype has only a few counts. The V call is TRBV4-2, the J call TRBJ2-3; 8 bases are shared with TRBD2. Germline CDR1 reads LGHNA; CDR2 reads YNFKEQ. J lost 0 bases, V lost 3 bases, and 5 bases had no gene match. The CDR3 consists of 16 residues. The CDR3 region has the DNA TGTGCCAGCAGCCAGAACGGCGGGGGGAGCACAGATACGCAGTATTTT. Residues: CASSQNGGGSTDTQYF.

This clonotype was detected many times. J is TRBJ2-3 and V is TRBV27; D possibly uses TRBD1 or TRBD2 (7 bases each). Germline CDR1 and CDR2: MNHEY and SMNVEV (reference sequence). The CDR3 is 16 residues long. The V end was cut by 5 bases, the J end by 1 base, with 16 bases between. The CDR3 here is CASSPWGRGRTDTQYF. The CDR3, as DNA: TGTGCCAGCAGTCCCTGGGGGAGGGGGCGCACAGATACGCAGTATTTT.

This CDR3 reads CASSQEIWDTTNYGYTF. The CDR3 DNA is TGTGCCAGCAGCCAAGAAATTTGGGACACCACTAACTATGGCTACACCTTC. The V gene is TRBV3-1, the J gene TRBJ1-2, with TRBD1 as a possible D gene (6 bases). Trimming cost V 0 bases and J 0 bases, with 14 bases left between them. Germline lookup yields CDR1 LGHDT and CDR2 YNNKEL (reference sequence). CDR3 size: 17 residues.

V and J are TRBV11-2 and TRBJ2-7, with no clear D. V was trimmed by 0 bases and J by 11 bases, leaving 14 bases between them. The CDR3 has 13 residues. Germline assignment: CDR1 SGHAT and CDR2 FQNNGV. CDR3 DNA sequence: TGTGCCAGCAGCTTAGAACCGGGTCCAAATAAGTACTTC. Amino acids: CASSLEPGPNKYF.

The rearrangement joins TRBV7-9 to TRBJ2-7, with D perhaps TRBD1 or TRBD2 (5 bases each). V lost 6 bases and J 5 bases, leaving 17 bases between the germline ends. CDR1 is SEHNR and CDR2 is FQNEAQ in the germline V gene (reference sequence). The CDR3 runs to 14 residues. The DNA for the CDR3 is TGTGCCAGCAGTCGGTGGGACCGAAAGGACGAGCAGTACTTC. This gives the protein CASSRWDRKDEQYF.

To note about this clonotype: This sequence may be a read error, since a much larger clone differs from it by one base. The V and J genes are TRBV6-4 and TRBJ2-2; D is possibly TRBD2 (5 bases). Germline assignment: CDR1 MRHNA and CDR2 SNTAGT. The CDR3 sequence is 14 residues long. For the CDR3, the DNA is TGTGCCAGCAGTGTGCTAGTCGGCACCGGGGAGCTGTGTTTT. It yields the protein CASSVLVGTGELCF.

This chain joins TRBV19 and TRBJ2-1; possibly TRBD1 for D (5 bases). The CDR3 has 14 residues. V was cut by 5 bases and J by 4 bases, with 12 bases left in between. The germline V gene encodes CDR1 LNHDA and CDR2 SQIVND (reference sequence). This CDR3 is CASSSLREYNEQFF. DNA of the CDR3: TGTGCCAGTAGTTCACTCAGGGAATACAATGAGCAGTTCTTC.

This clonotype was seen just once. J is TRBJ2-4 and V is TRBV6-5; 7 nucleotides align to TRBD2. The J segment lost 1 base and the V segment lost 3 bases, leaving 12 bases of the junction unmatched. CDR1 and CDR2 (germline): MNHEY, SVGAGI. The CDR3 is 18 residues long. The DNA of the CDR3 is TGTGCCAGCAGTTATTCGTCGGGCGGGAGTGGTGCCAAAAACATTCAGTACTTC. Amino acid sequence: CASSYSSGGSGAKNIQYF.

The V call is TRBV19, the J call TRBJ1-5, with D hard to call. The CDR3 has 12 amino acids. Between the trimmed V and J ends, which lost 7 bases and 5 bases, there was a span of 9 bases. Germline CDR1 is LNHDA and CDR2 is SQIVND (reference sequence). The CDR3 DNA follows: TGTGCCAGTACCCAACAGTATCAGCCCCAGCATTTT. This encodes CASTQQYQPQHF.

The rearrangement links TRBV2 to TRBJ2-4, with D possibly being TRBD1 (5 bases). CDR3 length: 12 amino acids. Trimming removed 10 bases at V and 7 bases at J, with 14 bases between. Looked up from germline, CDR1 is SNHLY and CDR2 is FYNNEI. The chain's CDR3 is CATAGMGNIQYF. The DNA for the CDR3 is TGTGCCACGGCAGGGATGGGGAACATTCAGTACTTC.

This clonotype was detected once. J is TRBJ1-5 and V is TRBV10-2; TRBD1 matches 8 bases. This CDR3 comprises 15 residues. Germline CDR1 and CDR2: WSHSY and SAAADI. Unmatched junction bases numbered 8, after V lost 6 bases and J lost 4 bases. CDR3 DNA: TGCGCCAGCAGGGACGGACAGGGAGCAAATCAGCCCCAGCATTTT. Amino acid sequence: CASRDGQGANQPQHF.

This clonotype came up a few times. This chain links TRBV7-9 with TRBJ2-5; D remains ambiguous. The CDR3 covers 14 residues. The germline V and J ends were trimmed by 5 bases and 0 bases, with 10 bases remaining between them. Germline CDR1 and CDR2: SEHNR and FQNEAQ (reference sequence). The chain's CDR3 is CASSPAGDQETQYF. The CDR3 DNA reads as TGTGCCAGCAGCCCCGCTGGGGACCAAGAGACCCAGTACTTC. Using reference TRBV7-9 and TRBJ2-5 for the parts outside the CDR3, the full variable domain is DTGVSQNPRHKITKRGQNVTFRCDPISEHNRLYWYRQTLGQGPEFLTYFQNEAQLEKSRLLSDRFSAERPKGSFSTLEIQRTEQGDSAMYLCASSPAGDQETQYFGPGTRLLVL.

This clonotype appeared a few times. The CDR3 nucleotides are TGCAGCGTAGGCCGGGGGCAGGGGGCATCTGAAGCTTTCTTT. Translation gives CSVGRGQGASEAFF. The gene calls are TRBV29-1 and TRBJ1-1, with 8 bases identical to TRBD1. V was pared by 6 bases and J by 6 bases, with 12 bases of the junction left unmatched. The germline gives CDR1 SQVTM, CDR2 ANQGSEA. There are 14 residues in the CDR3.

Only a few counts were recorded for this clonotype. The chain links TRBV6-5 to TRBJ2-1; TRBD2 is a possible D gene (6 bases). V was trimmed by 0 bases and J by 4 bases, leaving 10 bases between them. Germline-derived CDR1 and CDR2 are MNHEY and SVGAGI. The CDR3 contains 15 residues. CDR3 nucleotides: TGTGCCAGCAGTTACTCCGGCGGGACTTACAATGAGCAGTTCTTC. Protein sequence: CASSYSGGTYNEQFF.

The gene calls are TRBV7-9 and TRBJ1-1, with TRBD1 identical over 8 bases. The length of the CDR3 is 14 residues. Germline trimming cut 6 bases from V and 1 base from J; bases unmatched to any gene: 4. CDR1 and CDR2 (germline): SEHNR, FQNEAQ (reference sequence). CDR3 in amino acids: CASRYDRGNTEAFF. The CDR3 DNA reads as TGTGCCAGCAGGTACGACAGGGGGAACACTGAAGCTTTCTTT.